This T cell receptor beta chain is drawn from a study of T cell responses to AZD1222 COVID-19 vaccine. Findings of the study overall: Donors in the cohort were predominantly white British and more often female, and clonal diversity was possibly underestimated. All repertoire sampling was performed exclusively after the peak T cell response. Across spike, vaccine-associated CD4 TCRs were found, dominant at 160-218 and 743-854. Baseline serostatus was positive in only a handful of AZD1222 recipients.

Method: immunoSEQ multiplex PCR; TCRdb's copy keeps in-frame clones and lacks some. The data hold approximately 140,000 clones, with approximately 90% observed a single time. Concerning this clone itself: No antigen is known for it.

The CDR3 extends over 14 amino acids. Germline lookup yields CDR1 SGHNT and CDR2 YYREEE (reference sequence). The V segment lost 9 bases and the J segment 0 bases; nucleotides outside the gene matches: 8. This sequence originates from an adult in good health. This chain joins TRBV5-4 and TRBJ2-5; 7 positions match TRBD2. Here the sequenced sample was peripheral blood, taken on day 0 of AZD1222 vaccination. The CDR3 sequence: CATSRELYQETQYF. The CDR3 bases are TGTGCCACCTCGCGGGAGCTGTACCAAGAGACCCAGTACTTC.